The source of this T cell receptor beta chain is a study of blood T cells in healthy people across ages. V shed 0 bases and J 0 bases; nucleotides not matched to a gene: 5. The CDR3 totals 16 residues. Germline values: CDR1 MNHEY, CDR2 SVGAGI. This clonotype was recorded many times. A second PCR of 7 to 11 cycles used a sample-barcoded 5' primer and a J-beta primer mix. Every sample returned 2.5 million or more CDR3-containing paired-end reads. Via MiXCR, TCRdb re-called the 5' RACE reads, giving one row per CDR3 protein. The repertoire holds about 580,000 distinct CDR3 sequences, with roughly 43% as singletons.

The V gene is TRBV6-5, the J gene TRBJ2-7, with 7 bases fitting TRBD2. The clonotype was recovered from an elderly man in good health. The sample was blood. For the CDR3, the DNA is TGTGCCAGCAGTTACTCGATGTCTAGCGGCTCCTACGAGCAGTACTTC. This encodes CASSYSMSSGSYEQYF.